These 12 T cell receptor beta chains came from one sample sequenced in a study of blood T cell repertoires in COVID-19. The data were produced by immunoSEQ multiplex PCR, yet TCRdb's version contains in-frame clones alone and is incomplete. The table lists about 190,000 clones, around 85% of them singletons. Sequencing was carried out using peripheral blood. The receptors stem from a man aged 30-40 years with acute or convalescent COVID-19.

This clone was detected a few times. This chain connects TRBV6-5 to TRBJ2-7; 9 positions agree with TRBD2. The germline CDR1 and CDR2 sequences are MNHEY and SVGAGI. V shed 6 bases and J 7 bases; nucleotides not matched to a gene: 10. The CDR3 contains 14 residues. CDR3 nucleotide sequence: TGTGCCAGCAGCCCCTTCGGCGGGGGGGCAGAGCAGTACTTC. It yields the protein CASSPFGGGAEQYF.

The J gene is TRBJ2-1, the V gene TRBV13; D not certain. Trimming shortened V by 5 bases and J by 7 bases, and 18 bases separated the two germline ends. The length of the CDR3 is 15 residues. The germline gives CDR1 PRHDT, CDR2 FYEKMQ (reference sequence). The CDR3 here is CASSHRLRPRNEQFF. CDR3 bases: TGTGCCAGCAGCCATAGGTTGCGGCCGCGGAATGAGCAGTTCTTC.

The chain employs TRBV16 and TRBJ2-1; 9 nucleotides align to TRBD2. Germline CDR1 and CDR2: KGHSY and FQNENV. V trimming: 0 bases; J trimming: 2 bases; junction bases outside the gene matches: 8. This CDR3 region has 18 residues. The CDR3 DNA reads as TGTGCCAGCAGCCAATCAAGGGTGCGGGAGGGCGCCTACAATGAGCAGTTCTTC. The encoded protein is CASSQSRVREGAYNEQFF. Filled out from reference TRBV16 and TRBJ2-1, the complete variable domain reads GEEVAQTPKHLVRGEGQKAKLYCAPIKGHSYVFWYQQVLKNEFKFLISFQNENVFDETGMPKERFSAKCLPNSPCSLEIQATKLEDSAVYFCASSQSRVREGAYNEQFFGPGTRLTVL.

V and J are TRBV7-9 and TRBJ2-3, with 8 bases fitting TRBD2. CDR1 and CDR2 (germline): SEHNR, FQNEAQ (reference sequence). The V segment lost 2 bases and the J segment 2 bases; nucleotides outside the gene matches: 9. CDR3 length equals 17 residues. Here the CDR3 reads CASSLSGGDHYTDTQYF. The CDR3 nucleotides are TGTGCCAGCAGCTTAAGCGGGGGAGACCACTACACAGATACGCAGTATTTT.

The rearrangement uses TRBV4-2 and TRBJ1-1, with D possibly TRBD1 on 5 matching bases. Trimming removed 0 bases at V and 5 bases at J, with 13 bases between. Per germline, CDR1 LGHNA and CDR2 YNFKEQ. The CDR3 covers 15 residues. CDR3 amino acids: CASSQERFGGTEAFF. The CDR3 DNA is TGTGCCAGCAGCCAAGAACGGTTTGGGGGGACTGAAGCTTTCTTT.

This clone has just a few counts. The rearrangement links TRBV12-3 or TRBV12-4 to TRBJ1-5; D unclear. V gave up 3 bases and J gave up 6 bases, with 9 bases separating them. The CDR3 spans 13 residues. The chain's CDR3 is CASSFSGVQPQHF. The CDR3 coding sequence is TGTGCCAGCAGTTTTAGCGGGGTTCAGCCCCAGCATTTT.

This clone was seen a handful of times. The chain recombines TRBV6-1 with TRBJ1-2, with D perhaps TRBD1 (6 bases). Germline V gene sequence: CDR1 MNHNS, CDR2 SASEGT. The CDR3 is made up of 17 amino acids. V was trimmed by 2 bases and J by 4 bases, leaving 20 bases between them. CDR3 nucleotides: TGTGCCAGCAGTGAATGGGGGCAGACACCTCCTATCTATGGCTACACCTTC. It translates to CASSEWGQTPPIYGYTF.

The chain links TRBV28 to TRBJ1-5; TRBD1 agrees at 7 bases. J was trimmed by 4 bases and V by 4 bases; bases with no gene match: 4. CDR3 length equals 14 residues. Germline lookup yields CDR1 MDHEN and CDR2 SYDVKM. In DNA, the CDR3 is TGTGCCAGCAGTTGGGACAGATATAATCAGCCCCAGCATTTT. It is translated as CASSWDRYNQPQHF.

This chain connects TRBV30 to TRBJ1-3; D remains ambiguous. Trimming cost V 2 bases and J 0 bases, with 11 bases left between them. Germline loops: CDR1 GTSNPN, CDR2 SVGIG (reference sequence). The CDR3 loop spans 15 amino acids. CDR3: CAWSIPESSGNTIYF. The CDR3 nucleotides read TGTGCCTGGAGTATTCCCGAGAGCTCTGGAAACACCATATATTTT.

The CDR3 bases are TGTGCCTGGAGTGTAGGGGGTAGGGTCGAAAAACTGTTTTTT. It encodes CAWSVGGRVEKLFF. The chain couples TRBV30 to TRBJ1-4, with D tentatively TRBD1 (6 bases). The germline gives CDR1 GTSNPN, CDR2 SVGIG (reference sequence). The CDR3 consists of 14 residues. Trimming shortened V by 0 bases and J by 8 bases, and 13 bases separated the two germline ends.

The chain recombines TRBV27 with TRBJ1-1; 7 bases line up with TRBD1. V dropped 1 base and J dropped 2; count of bases not matched to a gene: 10. This CDR3 has 17 residues. In germline, CDR1 is MNHEY, CDR2 SMNVEV (reference sequence). The CDR3 nucleotides read TGTGCCAGCAGTTTATTTCCGACAGGGTTCGACAACACTGAAGCTTTCTTT. Residues: CASSLFPTGFDNTEAFF.

The genes are TRBV6-5 and TRBJ1-6, with unresolved D. Per the germline V gene, CDR1 is MNHEY and CDR2 is SVGAGI. V lost 1 base and J lost 8, with 3 bases in between. The CDR3 extends over 12 amino acids. The chain's CDR3 is CASSYLDSPLHF. CDR3 sequence (DNA): TGTGCCAGCAGTTACTTAGATTCACCCCTCCACTTT.